This TCR beta chain was observed in a study of graft-versus-host responses after intestinal transplantation. With V trimmed by 7 bases and J by 1 base, 5 bases remained unmatched. The CDR3 runs to 14 residues. The germline V gene encodes CDR1 SGDLS and CDR2 YYNGEE. Profiling relied on immunoSEQ multiplex PCR, and the TCRdb table lists in-frame clones only, not all of them. Among about 27,000 clones listed, just under 95% were seen once. The sequenced sample was PBMCs, obtained approximately 32 days after intestinal transplant. This chain joins TRBV9 and TRBJ2-3, with TRBD2 matching over 8 bases. This receptor was taken from a human patient who received an intestinal transplant, so some T cells may come from the graft donor. The CDR3 region has the DNA TGTGCCAGCTCCACGACTAGCGGCACAGATACGCAGTATTTT. This gives the protein CASSTTSGTDTQYF.